This T cell receptor (beta chain) was sequenced during a study of T cell changes during pregnancy in multiple sclerosis. The table lists this clone with a few counts. Profiled with immunoSEQ multiplex PCR; TCRdb holds only in-frame clones, not every one. Among around 72,000 clones listed, around nine tenths were seen once. CDR1 and CDR2 (germline): LNHDA, SQIVND (reference sequence). V shed 4 bases and J 2 bases; nucleotides not matched to a gene: 2. The CDR3 covers 15 residues. The receptor's source is a female donor with multiple sclerosis, enrolled in a pregnancy study. The V call is TRBV19, the J call TRBJ1-5; TRBD1 matches at 10 bases. The source material was CD4+ T cells from peripheral blood mononuclear cells, sampled before pregnancy. CDR3 DNA sequence: TGTGCCAGTAGTAACGGACAGGGGGGCAATCAGCCCCAGCATTTT. Protein: CASSNGQGGNQPQHF.